A selection of T cell receptor beta chains follows, all from one sample in a study of T cell repertoires in cytomegalovirus infection. TCRdb passed the reads through MiXCR, listing each CDR3 protein once. The top ten clones hold roughly 20% of a sample with 550,000 to 850,000 distinct CDR3 sequences, around 35% of them seen once. These receptors' targets are unknown. The sequencing used cultured PBMCs, collected from culture after CMV antigen stimulation. All receptors derive from a human donor in good health (CMV status not recorded). Some clones in this sample may be carry-over from other donors' samples. CDR3s leave out the opening cysteine and the closing phenylalanine or tryptophan.

CDR3aa	j_gene	v_gene
ASSQAGTQAGPQH	TRBJ1-5	TRBV4-1
ASSLAASVETQY	TRBJ2-5	TRBV7-2
SVTRGERNTQY	TRBJ2-3	TRBV20-1
ASIERNEQF	TRBJ2-1	TRBV6-8
ASSLASITAGEQY	TRBJ2-7	TRBV7-6
ASSLADRYDTEAF	TRBJ1-1	TRBV5-1
ATANHRGTGTDTQY	TRBJ2-3	TRBV15
ASSRDVSYEQY	TRBJ2-7	TRBV2
ASSEGAANYGYT	TRBJ1-2	TRBV6-1
ASRAAGARSAEAF	TRBJ1-1	TRBV7-2
ASSLTRDLTNEQF	TRBJ2-1	TRBV7-2
ASSGGQYQETQY	TRBJ2-5	TRBV9
ASSLEGTGTPNEKLF	TRBJ1-4	TRBV7-9
ASSRLDRGGSGNTIY	TRBJ1-3	TRBV4-2
SAGGIYSNQPQH	TRBJ1-5	TRBV20-1
ASSQVKETQY	TRBJ2-5	TRBV14
ASSFGLAGSSYEQY	TRBJ2-7	TRBV12-3/TRBV12-4
ASSAGAGELF	TRBJ2-2	TRBV7-9
ATETGTEAF	TRBJ1-1	TRBV7-9